The text below deals with one T cell receptor (beta chain). This record belongs to a study of monozygotic twins with inflammatory bowel disease. There are 12 residues in the CDR3. The germline V gene encodes CDR1 SQVTM and CDR2 ANQGSEA. TCRdb re-called the 5' RACE reads and shows each CDR3 protein once, DNA omitted. This sample's clone table lists about 160,000 distinct CDR3 sequences. Investigators pulled total RNA out of whole blood and did not sort T cells. The receptor was isolated from a human donor with ulcerative colitis or Crohn's disease, or a healthy co-twin of an affected twin (not recorded which). Sequences were obtained from blood. The chain combines TRBV29-1 with TRBJ1-1; TCRdb names TRBD1, which stays unverified in the absence of DNA. The CDR3 loop is CSVVGPNTEAFF.